These 17 T cell receptor beta chains were sequenced from one sample in a study of T cells expressing NK-cell markers. Reanalyzing the 5' RACE reads, TCRdb keeps one entry per CDR3 protein, without DNA. The sample spans about 260,000 distinct CDR3 sequences; the ten largest clones claim 4% to 5%. The sample taken for sequencing was blood T cells: a sorted CD56 or NKG2C T cell subset, CD4+ or CD8+ T cells, or bulk PBMC T cells (not recorded which). The receptors come from a woman aged 18 to 75 in good health.

The J gene is TRBJ2-3, the V gene TRBV12-3 or TRBV12-4; the D call from TCRdb, TRBD2, cannot be confirmed without DNA. The length of the CDR3 is 14 residues. CDR3: CASSGGKRTDTQYF.

This chain uses TRBV24-1 with TRBJ2-2; TCRdb lists TRBD2, though no DNA is available to test this call. The germline V gene encodes CDR1 KGHDR and CDR2 SFDVKD. The CDR3 contains 15 residues. The CDR3 spells CATSDSRLGTRELFF.

The chain couples TRBV3-1 to TRBJ2-1. CDR3 length: 13 amino acids. Germline V gene lookup returns CDR1 LGHDT and CDR2 YNNKEL (reference sequence). The CDR3 here is CASSQDPPFKQFF.

The chain uses TRBV29-1 and TRBJ1-1; the TRBD1 assignment by TCRdb is unverifiable without DNA. Germline V gives CDR1 SQVTM, CDR2 ANQGSEA. The CDR3 is made up of 16 amino acids. CDR3 residues: CSAFGGQGGVNTEAFF.

The chain carries TRBV11-2 and TRBJ2-3; with no DNA, the TCRdb D assignment of TRBD2 cannot be verified. Germline CDR1 is SGHAT and CDR2 is FQNNGV. The CDR3 spans 17 residues. CDR3 in amino acids: CASSLEGGRKYTDTQYF.

CDR3 in amino acids: CSASWVSSYNSPLHF. The V and J genes are TRBV20-1 and TRBJ1-6. Per germline, CDR1 DFQATT and CDR2 SNEGSKA (reference sequence). The CDR3 totals 15 residues.

V is TRBV12-3 or TRBV12-4 and J is TRBJ2-2; the TCRdb D gene call, TRBD2, has no DNA to confirm it. The CDR3 is made up of 15 amino acids. The CDR3 sequence: CASSPRLVNTGELFF.

The chain has TRBV20-1 and TRBJ2-5; the D gene TCRdb calls, TRBD2, cannot be checked with no DNA. The CDR3 contains 15 residues. Germline CDR1 and CDR2: DFQATT and SNEGSKA (reference sequence). CDR3 residues: CSARDASGPGETQYF.

The rearrangement links TRBV4-3 to TRBJ2-3; TCRdb's D gene call, TRBD2, goes unchecked for lack of DNA. CDR3 length: 13 residues. The V gene's germline CDR1 is LGHNA and CDR2 YSLEER. The CDR3 loop reads CASSQGAGHTQYF.

The chain uses TRBV4-3 and TRBJ1-2. The CDR3 sequence is 14 residues long. The germline gives CDR1 LGHNA, CDR2 YSLEER. The CDR3 spells CASSQEGYADRYTF.

This sequence joins TRBV6-5 and TRBJ1-3; TCRdb outputs TRBD1, but without DNA this stays unchecked. Germline V gives CDR1 MNHEY, CDR2 SVGAGI. The length of the CDR3 is 14 residues. CDR3 sequence reads: CASSYEGAGNTIYF.

The chain uses TRBV18 and TRBJ1-4. In germline, CDR1 is KGHSH, CDR2 LQKENI. The CDR3 covers 16 residues. This chain's CDR3 is CASSPSGGRTNEKLFF.

V and J are TRBV5-4 and TRBJ2-5. Germline-derived CDR1 and CDR2 are SGHNT and YYREEE (reference sequence). This CDR3 is 14 amino acids long. The CDR3 protein is CASSLVGVQETQYF.

The rearrangement uses TRBV4-3 and TRBJ2-3; TCRdb's D gene call, TRBD1, goes unchecked for lack of DNA. Germline CDR1 and CDR2: LGHNA and YSLEER. CDR3 length equals 18 residues. The CDR3 sequence is CASSQAVTWDGRHDTQYF.

The chain employs TRBV18 and TRBJ2-3; TCRdb proposes TRBD2, but this gene call is untestable without DNA. CDR1 and CDR2 from the germline V gene are KGHSH and LQKENI. This CDR3 is built from 14 residues. The CDR3 here is CASSGLADTDTQYF.

The chain links TRBV7-7 to TRBJ2-2; the TCRdb call, TRBD1, lacks DNA for checking. The CDR3 extends over 15 amino acids. Germline V gives CDR1 SSHAT, CDR2 FNYEAQ (reference sequence). CDR3 sequence reads: CASSFDRGPAGELFF. The whole variable domain, filled in from reference TRBV7-7 and TRBJ2-2, reads GAGVSQSPRYKVTKRGQDVTLRCDPISSHATLYWYQQALGQGPEFLTYFNYEAQPDKSGLPSDRFSAERPEGSISTLTIQRTEQRDSAMYRCASSFDRGPAGELFFGEGSRLTVL.

V usage is TRBV5-4 and J usage is TRBJ2-1; the TCRdb call, TRBD1, lacks DNA for checking. From germline, CDR1 is SGHNT and CDR2 YYREEE (reference sequence). CDR3 size: 17 residues. The CDR3 sequence: CASSFPRQGSSYNEQFF.